Described below is a single T cell receptor beta chain sequence and its context. Sequencing used immunoSEQ multiplex PCR; TCRdb keeps in-frame clones, though not all of them. The data contain approximately 290,000 clones, 80% to 90% of them singletons. V lost 3 bases, J lost 3 bases, and 13 bases stayed unmatched. The germline V gene has CDR1 SEHNR and CDR2 FQNEAQ (reference sequence). This CDR3 has 18 amino acids. These data are taken from a study of blood T cell repertoires in COVID-19. Recovery among Cohort 3 donors was established by two negative PCRs, clearance, or symptom resolution. The chain carries TRBV7-9 and TRBJ2-5, with 10 bases matching TRBD2. This TCR derives from a woman in her thirties who had recovered from COVID-19. Sample: PBMCs or T cells enriched from blood (not recorded which). The CDR3 sequence: CASSFSLAGGPTKETQYF. CDR3 nucleotides: TGTGCCAGCAGCTTTTCTTTAGCGGGGGGCCCTACCAAAGAGACCCAGTACTTC. Complete variable domain (other parts from reference TRBV7-9 and TRBJ2-5): DTGVSQNPRHKITKRGQNVTFRCDPISEHNRLYWYRQTLGQGPEFLTYFQNEAQLEKSRLLSDRFSAERPKGSFSTLEIQRTEQGDSAMYLCASSFSLAGGPTKETQYFGPGTRLLVL.